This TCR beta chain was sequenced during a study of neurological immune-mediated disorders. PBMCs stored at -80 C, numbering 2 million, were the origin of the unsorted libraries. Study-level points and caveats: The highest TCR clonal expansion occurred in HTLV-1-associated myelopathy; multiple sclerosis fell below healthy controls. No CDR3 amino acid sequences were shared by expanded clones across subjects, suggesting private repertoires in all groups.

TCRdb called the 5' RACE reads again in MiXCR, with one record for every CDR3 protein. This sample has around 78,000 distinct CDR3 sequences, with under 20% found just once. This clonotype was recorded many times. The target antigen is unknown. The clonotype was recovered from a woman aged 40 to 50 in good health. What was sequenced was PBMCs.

CDR3: CASSWGLEQFF. Written as DNA, the CDR3 is TGCGCCAGCAGCTGGGGTTTAGAGCAGTTCTTC. The chain has TRBV5-1 and TRBJ2-1; D is unclear. Germline V gene sequence: CDR1 SGHRS, CDR2 YFSETQ. The CDR3 sequence is 11 residues long. Trimming stripped 3 bases from V and 10 bases from J, with 8 bases between. Variable domain in full (rest from reference TRBV5-1 and TRBJ2-1): KAGVTQTPRYLIKTRGQQVTLSCSPISGHRSVSWYQQTPGQGLQFLFEYFSETQRNKGNFPGRFSGRQFSNSRSEMNVSTLELGDSALYLCASSWGLEQFFGPGTRLTVL.